This T cell receptor (beta chain) comes out of a study of type 1 regulatory T cells. Study-level information: This in vitro CD4 product, T-allo10, is enriched for Tr1 cells and alloantigen-specific. The study's findings and limits: Compared with non-type 1 regulatory T cells, type 1 regulatory T cells showed a more restricted TCR repertoire.

Concerning this clonotype itself: What it binds is unknown.

TCRdb reanalysed the reads using MiXCR and keeps one entry per CDR3 protein. This sample has 65,000 to 80,000 distinct CDR3 sequences, with less than 25% found just once. This CDR3 comprises 17 residues. V gave up 6 bases and J gave up 0 bases, with 21 bases separating them. Germline CDR1 is DFQATT and CDR2 is SNEGSKA (reference sequence). The chain is built from TRBV20-1 and TRBJ2-1, with D perhaps matching TRBD1 or TRBD2 (5 bases each). What was sequenced was cultured type 1 regulatory T (Tr1) cells, either the whole culture or a sorted fraction (not recorded which). The TCR comes from a human donor in good health. CDR3 sequence reads: CSAPVGWGISSYNEQFF. The CDR3 DNA follows: TGCAGTGCGCCGGTGGGGTGGGGGATCAGCTCCTACAATGAGCAGTTCTTC.